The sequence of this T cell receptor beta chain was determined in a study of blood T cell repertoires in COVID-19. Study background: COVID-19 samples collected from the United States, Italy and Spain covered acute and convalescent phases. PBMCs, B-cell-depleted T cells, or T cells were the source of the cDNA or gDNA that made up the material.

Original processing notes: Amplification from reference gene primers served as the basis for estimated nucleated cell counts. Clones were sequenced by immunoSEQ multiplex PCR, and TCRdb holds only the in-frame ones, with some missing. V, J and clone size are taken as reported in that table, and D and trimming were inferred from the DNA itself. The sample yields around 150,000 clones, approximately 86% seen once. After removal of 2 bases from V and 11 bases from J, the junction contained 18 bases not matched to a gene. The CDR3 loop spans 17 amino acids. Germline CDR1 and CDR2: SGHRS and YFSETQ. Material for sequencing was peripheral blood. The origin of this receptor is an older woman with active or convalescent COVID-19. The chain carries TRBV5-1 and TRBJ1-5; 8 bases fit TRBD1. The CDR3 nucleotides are TGCGCCAGCAGCTTTCCTCCCCGGGACAGGTGGGTAAAAACCCAGCATTTT. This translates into CASSFPPRDRWVKTQHF.